This entry is about one T cell receptor beta chain. Antigen specificity is unknown. These data belong to a study of CD8+ T cells in alopecia areata. Study information: Administration of oral tofacitinib to treated patients was at 5 to 10 mg twice daily.

Treatment indicated: oral pan-JAK inhibitor, 5-10 mg twice daily. V shed 5 bases and J shed 3 bases, with 8 bases lying between them. Germline CDR1 MNHEY, CDR2 SMNVEV (reference sequence). The CDR3 is 12 residues long. General observations from the study: The link between baseline CD8+ expansion and response remains uncertain with one nonresponder. An increase in clonality over normal scalp was evident in lesional scalp, especially alopecia totalis/universalis. Possibly because of HLA-related factors, TCR sharing was less clear across patients than in mice.

In each case, RNA was isolated and then reverse transcribed into cDNA as the sequencing template. Using immunoSEQ multiplex PCR, the repertoire was profiled, and TCRdb retains in-frame clones only, with some absent. The sample has approximately 200,000 clones, about 60% seen once. This chain links TRBV27 with TRBJ2-7; D not resolved. This sequence was found in a human donor with alopecia areata. Specimen: CD4+ T cells sorted from blood, collected at week 4, from a patient treated with tofacitinib. CDR3 region: CASSQAGYEQYF. The DNA for the CDR3 is TGTGCCAGCAGTCAGGCCGGCTACGAGCAGTACTTC.